This TCR beta chain was documented in a study of metastatic and nonmetastatic thyroid tumors. Study findings and constraints: Reportedly, malignant thyroid tumors had significantly higher TCR beta diversity than benign nodules, in blood and tumor.

For this clone: Its antigen remains unidentified. A much bigger clone sits one base away, suggesting this may be a read error.

Ahead of thyroid surgery, no patient had received treatment of any kind. Germline V gene data show CDR1 as SNHLY and CDR2 as FYNNEI. The CDR3 is made up of 12 amino acids. The authors' processing: CDR3 was compared across clinicopathological groups, and the resulting differences were used to build a distant-metastasis classifier for papillary thyroid cancer. TCRdb re-called clones via MiXCR from the PCR reads. The V and J calls reflect TCRdb's pipeline rather than the authors' work. In the table there are some 83,000 clones, roughly an eighth of which are singletons. The specimen was tumor tissue. This clonotype was sampled from a female donor with papillary thyroid cancer or a benign thyroid nodule (not recorded which). Some clones in this sample may be carry-over from other donors' samples. The rearrangement joins TRBV2 to TRBJ2-3; D is uncertain. The DNA of the CDR3 is TGTGCCAGCATTGAAGAAACAGATACGCAGTATTTT. It specifies CASIEETDTQYF.